These T cell receptor beta chains were read from a single sample in a study of OX40 agonist ivuxolimab in advanced cancers. The method was immunoSEQ multiplex PCR; TCRdb's version includes in-frame clones alone and lacks a portion of them. The table shows some 78,000 clones, with 88% occurring only once. The sample in question was CD4+ or CD8+ T cells sorted from blood, obtained in a trial of the OX40 agonist ivuxolimab. Receptors originate from an adult with an advanced solid tumor such as melanoma, head and neck, liver or kidney cancer. The CDR3 runs from the conserved cysteine through the conserved F or W. Fields, in order: clone size, J gene, V gene, D gene, CDR3 DNA, CDR3 protein. A D gene is named only where the DNA matches it firmly. Size is stated for part of the rows, as once, few or many counts, or as a class when the clone is expanded.

clone size: once; J gene: TRBJ1-1; V gene: TRBV7-7; D gene: -; CDR3 DNA: TGTGCCAGCAGCTTATTTGTCAGTACTTCCCAATTGAACACTGAAGCTTTCTTT; CDR3 protein: CASSLFVSTSQLNTEAFF
clone size: -; J gene: TRBJ2-7; V gene: TRBV18; D gene: TRBD1; CDR3 DNA: TGTGCCAGCTCACCGACGGCGGGACAGGGTTCCTACGAGCAGTACTTC; CDR3 protein: CASSPTAGQGSYEQYF
clone size: -; J gene: TRBJ2-7; V gene: TRBV7-3; D gene: TRBD1; CDR3 DNA: TGTGCCAGCAGCTTAACCACGACGACAGGGGGTTACGAGCAGTACTTC; CDR3 protein: CASSLTTTTGGYEQYF
clone size: -; J gene: TRBJ2-2; V gene: TRBV18; D gene: -; CDR3 DNA: TGTGCCAGCTCACTCGCTCAGGGCACCGGGGAGCTGTTTTTT; CDR3 protein: CASSLAQGTGELFF
clone size: few; J gene: TRBJ2-3; V gene: TRBV14; D gene: -; CDR3 DNA: TGTGCCAGCAGCCAAGATAGGAAAATAGCCCGTAGCACAGATACGCAGTATTTT; CDR3 protein: CASSQDRKIARSTDTQYF
clone size: -; J gene: TRBJ1-2; V gene: TRBV7-2; D gene: -; CDR3 DNA: TGTGCCAGCAGCTTTGGGTCCTATGGCTACACCTTC; CDR3 protein: CASSFGSYGYTF
clone size: -; J gene: TRBJ1-4; V gene: TRBV10-3; D gene: -; CDR3 DNA: TGTGCCATCAGTGAGTCCAAATACGGAGGGGAAAAACTGTTTTTT; CDR3 protein: CAISESKYGGEKLFF
clone size: -; J gene: TRBJ1-2; V gene: TRBV13; D gene: -; CDR3 DNA: TGTGCCAGCAGCAATCCCCAGGCCTCCCGGGATGGCTACACCTTC; CDR3 protein: CASSNPQASRDGYTF
clone size: -; J gene: TRBJ2-1; V gene: TRBV5-4; D gene: -; CDR3 DNA: TGTGCCAGCAGCCTGGACAGCACTAGTTACAATGAGCAGTTCTTC; CDR3 protein: CASSLDSTSYNEQFF
clone size: -; J gene: TRBJ1-4; V gene: TRBV7-6; D gene: -; CDR3 DNA: TGTGCCAGCAGCTTAACGGGGAAAAATGAAAAACTGTTTTTT; CDR3 protein: CASSLTGKNEKLFF
clone size: -; J gene: TRBJ2-7; V gene: TRBV2; D gene: -; CDR3 DNA: TGTGCCAGCAGGTATACCTACGAGCAGTACTTC; CDR3 protein: CASRYTYEQYF